This T cell receptor beta chain was documented in a study of cytomegalovirus exposure and HLA in healthy donors. From germline, CDR1 is SEHNR and CDR2 FQNEAQ (reference sequence). Losses at the gene ends were 5 bases for V and 2 bases for J; bases not matched to a gene: 3. The CDR3 loop spans 15 amino acids. The study ran its PCR with 60 Vbeta and 13 Jbeta primers. Method: immunoSEQ multiplex PCR; TCRdb's copy keeps in-frame clones and lacks some. Among around 150,000 clones listed, around 80% were seen once. The TCR sequence derives from a man aged 40-49 years in good health and CMV-seronegative. The sample was PBMCs. The rearrangement links TRBV7-9 to TRBJ2-1; 10 bases are a match to TRBD2. CDR3 residues: CASSPAGGPYNEQFF. The CDR3 DNA reads as TGTGCCAGCAGCCCAGCGGGAGGGCCCTACAATGAGCAGTTCTTC.